This entry describes one TCR beta chain. The data are from a study of blood T cell repertoires in COVID-19. About the research overall: Spain, Italy and the United States supplied samples that represented acute and convalescent COVID-19. The cDNA or gDNA used as material had been derived from T cells, B-cell-depleted T cells, or PBMCs.

Only in-frame clones appear in the TCRdb table, and some are missing; sequencing was by immunoSEQ multiplex PCR. This table holds about 220,000 clones, more than 65% found once. The clonotype was recovered from a woman in her sixties with acute or convalescent COVID-19. The specimen sequenced was peripheral blood.

The CDR3 region is CASSLRSGTDTQYF. Here the CDR3 DNA reads TGTGCCAGCAGCCTCAGGTCTGGCACAGATACGCAGTATTTT. The rearrangement links TRBV11-2 to TRBJ2-3; D uncertain. Germline V lookup: CDR1 SGHAT, CDR2 FQNNGV. Trimming left V 5 bases short and J 1 base short, with 10 bases between. CDR3 length equals 14 residues.